The source of this T cell receptor (beta chain) is a study of blood T cells in healthy people across ages. Whole-study findings and limits: Observed TCR beta diversity showed a strong correlation with the percentage of naive T cells as measured by flow cytometry.

V lost 5 bases, J lost 6 bases, and 14 bases lay in between. Germline assignment: CDR1 SGHTA and CDR2 FQGNSA. This CDR3 region has 14 residues. With a J-beta primer mix and a sample-barcoded 5' primer, a second PCR ran roughly 6 to 12 cycles. Each of the cDNA molecules was tagged by a template-switch adaptor with 12 random nucleotides. At least 3 million CDR3-containing paired-end reads were obtained per sample. TCRdb passed the 5' RACE reads through MiXCR, listing each CDR3 protein once. The repertoire consists of more than 700,000 distinct CDR3 sequences, with 40% to 65% occurring once and the leading ten covering under 50%. This clonotype has more than one count but fewer than ten. Its antigen is not identified.

The chain links TRBV7-2 to TRBJ2-4, with D maybe TRBD1 (5 bases). The source is an older man in good health. Sequenced: blood. CDR3 DNA: TGTGCCAGCAGCCCGAGGCCCCAGGGAAACATTCAGTACTTC. Translation gives CASSPRPQGNIQYF. Together with reference TRBV7-2 and TRBJ2-4, the CDR3 gives the full variable domain: GAGVSQSPSNKVTEKGKDVELRCDPISGHTALYWYRQSLGQGLEFLIYFQGNSAPDKSGLPSDRFSAERTGGSVSTLTIQRTQQEDSAVYLCASSPRPQGNIQYFGAGTRLSVL.